This T cell receptor beta chain came from a study of T cells after yellow fever vaccination. Findings and caveats of the study: Sorted repertoires could include abundant contaminating clonotypes from bulk cells. The secondary T-cell response peaked on day 5, not day 15, but was weaker. Booster sampling recovered most clones from primary vaccination (96% CD4, approximately 88% CD8).

This clonotype showed up just a few times. Its antigen is not known. Per the germline V gene, CDR1 is ENHRY and CDR2 is SYGVKD. The V segment lost 10 bases and the J segment 6 bases; nucleotides outside the gene matches: 4. CDR3 length: 12 residues. Template switching with 5'RACE generated the TCR cDNA and added a universal primer site and UMIs. TCRdb processed the 5' RACE reads anew with MiXCR; each CDR3 protein has one entry. The sample lists about 340,000 distinct CDR3 sequences, under 15% occurring once. The clonotype originates from a man aged 18 to 30 who received the YFV17D yellow fever vaccine. The gene calls are TRBV10-3 and TRBJ2-7; 12 bases are shared with TRBD2. Source: CD4+ T cells sorted from PBMCs, taken 15 days after the yellow fever booster vaccination. The CDR3 DNA reads as TGTGCCACCGGGACTAGCGGGCGCGAGCAGTACGTC. Translated, it gives CATGTSGREQYV.